The 14 T cell receptor beta chains in this list originate from one sample, sequenced in a study of T cell clones after liver transplantation. This table comes from immunoSEQ multiplex PCR, and its TCRdb copy is limited to in-frame clones, with some not included. The table lists roughly 6,500 clones, 70% to 85% of them singletons. Source: CD8+ T cells from blood, taken 24 months after liver transplant. The source of these receptors is a human patient who received a liver transplant. Part of the T cells may come from the graft donor.

DNA for the CDR3: TGTGCCAGCAGCGTGGGGTCAGATACGCAGTATTTT. The encoded protein is CASSVGSDTQYF. This chain connects TRBV9 to TRBJ2-3; D gene unclear. The CDR3 has 12 residues. V lost 2 bases and J 4 bases, leaving 5 bases between the germline ends. Germline CDR1 and CDR2: SGDLS and YYNGEE.

The V gene is TRBV4-1, the J gene TRBJ2-3; 11 bases align to TRBD1. This CDR3 spans 15 amino acids. From germline, CDR1 is MGHRA and CDR2 YSYEKL. Losses at the gene ends were 5 bases for V and 5 bases for J; bases not matched to a gene: 6. CDR3 DNA sequence: TGCGCCAGCAGCTCAGGACAGGGGGCGGTAGATACGCAGTATTTT. The encoded protein is CASSSGQGAVDTQYF.

This clone was seen more than once but under ten times. V gene TRBV7-9 combines with J gene TRBJ2-7; D perhaps matches TRBD2 (6 bases). The CDR3 covers 15 residues. V was cut by 1 base and J by 1 base, with 11 bases left in between. Per germline, CDR1 SEHNR and CDR2 FQNEAQ (reference sequence). DNA of the CDR3: TGTGCCAGCAGCTTAGAGGGCGGAGGGTCCTACGAGCAGTACTTC. This gives the protein CASSLEGGGSYEQYF.

The chain is built from TRBV7-9 and TRBJ2-3; 7 bases are a match to TRBD2. CDR1 is SEHNR and CDR2 is FQNEAQ in the germline V gene (reference sequence). V was pared by 5 bases and J by 4 bases, with 9 bases of the junction left unmatched. The CDR3 contains 15 residues. CDR3 region: CASSPPGRGADTQYF. The CDR3 DNA follows: TGTGCCAGCAGCCCGCCGGGTCGGGGGGCAGATACGCAGTATTTT. Using reference TRBV7-9 and TRBJ2-3 for the parts outside the CDR3, the full variable domain is DTGVSQNPRHKITKRGQNVTFRCDPISEHNRLYWYRQTLGQGPEFLTYFQNEAQLEKSRLLSDRFSAERPKGSFSTLEIQRTEQGDSAMYLCASSPPGRGADTQYFGPGTRLTVL.

The chain has TRBV4-1 and TRBJ1-6; D gene ambiguous. This CDR3 spans 13 amino acids. Germline V lookup: CDR1 MGHRA, CDR2 YSYEKL. Trimming shortened V by 1 base and J by 9 bases, and 7 bases separated the two germline ends. The CDR3 sequence: CASSQGSVSPLHF. In nucleotides, the CDR3 is TGCGCCAGCAGCCAAGGGTCAGTTTCACCCCTCCACTTT.

The chain recombines TRBV5-1 with TRBJ1-3, with D unclear. Germline CDR1 and CDR2: SGHRS and YFSETQ. The V end was cut by 4 bases, the J end by 9 bases, with 8 bases between. CDR3 length: 11 residues. Here the CDR3 DNA reads TGCGCCAGCAGCCCCCGAACCACCATATATTTT. Its protein product is CASSPRTTIYF.

This chain links TRBV7-9 with TRBJ2-7; TRBD1 agrees at 9 bases. Trimming at V came to 2 bases and at J to 5 bases, leaving 7 bases not matched to a gene. CDR3 length: 15 residues. In germline, CDR1 is SEHNR, CDR2 FQNEAQ (reference sequence). The CDR3 here is CASSLRGQGLDEQYF. CDR3 in DNA: TGTGCCAGCAGCTTAAGAGGACAGGGGCTCGACGAGCAGTACTTC.

This clone was recorded a few times. The chain couples TRBV10-3 to TRBJ1-5; maybe TRBD1 (6 bases). This CDR3 comprises 16 residues. The V and J ends lost 2 bases and 0 bases respectively, with 11 bases between them. Germline CDR1 is ENHRY and CDR2 is SYGVKD. The CDR3 bases are TGTGCCATCAGTGAGCCGGACAGCGATAGCAATCAGCCCCAGCATTTT. It encodes CAISEPDSDSNQPQHF.

This chain uses TRBV19 with TRBJ1-1; tentative D call: TRBD1 (6 bases). Germline V gene lookup returns CDR1 LNHDA and CDR2 SQIVND (reference sequence). The germline V and J ends were trimmed by 5 bases and 2 bases, with 9 bases remaining between them. The CDR3 covers 13 residues. The CDR3 region is CASSPGENTEAFF. CDR3 DNA sequence: TGTGCCAGTAGTCCAGGGGAAAACACTGAAGCTTTCTTT.

This chain uses TRBV6-6 with TRBJ2-5; D not resolved. The germline gives CDR1 MNHNY, CDR2 SVGAGI (reference sequence). The CDR3 is 13 amino acids. V gave up 6 bases and J gave up 3 bases, with 11 bases separating them. CDR3 residues: CASRLHKEETQYF. The CDR3 DNA follows: TGTGCCAGCAGGCTCCACAAGGAAGAGACCCAGTACTTC.

This clone was observed a handful of times. The V and J genes are TRBV6-1 and TRBJ2-7; 9 bases are shared with TRBD1. The germline CDR1 and CDR2 sequences are MNHNS and SASEGT. V lost 5 bases, J lost 4 bases, and 6 bases stayed unmatched. This CDR3 is built from 14 residues. The CDR3 region has the DNA TGTGCCAGCAGTTGGACAGGGGAGTCATACGAGCAGTACTTC. As protein: CASSWTGESYEQYF.

The chain carries TRBV7-4 and TRBJ1-6; D is uncertain. Trimming took 4 bases from V and 3 from J, leaving 16 bases between them. Germline V lookup: CDR1 SGHVT, CDR2 SQSDAQ. The CDR3 is 17 residues long. The CDR3, as DNA: TGTGCCAGCAGCTCCTGGCGGCGGCAGGACTATAATTCACCCCTCCACTTT. It yields the protein CASSSWRRQDYNSPLHF.

This sequence joins TRBV6-6 and TRBJ2-5; tentatively, D is TRBD1 or TRBD2 (5 bases each). The length of the CDR3 is 14 residues. V shed 2 bases and J shed 3 bases, with 10 bases lying between them. Germline CDR1 reads MNHNY; CDR2 reads SVGAGI (reference sequence). The CDR3 DNA is TGTGCCAGCAGTTACAAGGGGACGAAAGAGACCCAGTACTTC. Translating gives CASSYKGTKETQYF.

Only one count was recorded for this clone. This chain uses TRBV7-9 with TRBJ1-2; 7 bases align to TRBD1. The J segment lost 4 bases and the V segment lost 1 base, leaving 9 bases of the junction unmatched. This CDR3 comprises 16 residues. Germline CDR1 SEHNR, CDR2 FQNEAQ (reference sequence). CDR3 DNA: TGTGCCAGCAGCTTAGATTCGACAGGGAAGGGCTATGGCTACACCTTC. Translating it yields CASSLDSTGKGYGYTF.